The 27 T cell receptor beta chains below were found in one sample sequenced in a study of blood T cell repertoires in COVID-19. The repertoire was sequenced with immunoSEQ multiplex PCR; TCRdb's copy has only in-frame clones and lacks some. In the table there are approximately 270,000 clones, around 85% of which are singletons. Material for sequencing was PBMCs or T cells enriched from blood (not recorded which). The receptors come from a woman aged 50 to 60 who had recovered from COVID-19.

This clone was counted between two and nine times. The J gene is TRBJ1-6, the V gene TRBV9; D remains ambiguous. The V gene lost 0 bases and the J gene lost 7 bases, with 5 bases spanning the gap. This CDR3 contains 13 residues. The germline V gene encodes CDR1 SGDLS and CDR2 YYNGEE. The CDR3 spells CASSVDSNSPLHF. CDR3 sequence (DNA): TGTGCCAGCAGCGTAGACAGCAATTCACCCCTCCACTTT.

This clone has just one count. The V call is TRBV7-6, the J call TRBJ2-7; D not certain. CDR1 SGHVS and CDR2 FNYEAQ come from the germline V gene. This CDR3 contains 13 residues. Trimming pared 5 bases from V and 5 bases from J, leaving 13 bases between. The CDR3 reads CASSVQPPNEQYF. The CDR3 DNA sequence: TGTGCCAGCAGCGTACAACCGCCGAACGAGCAGTACTTC.

This chain links TRBV5-1 with TRBJ2-7, with 8 bases fitting TRBD1. The CDR3 totals 15 residues. The V gene end was trimmed by 2 bases and the J gene end by 5 bases; junction bases not matched to a gene: 9. Germline values: CDR1 SGHRS, CDR2 YFSETQ. CDR3 loop: CASSFSGQGGNEQYF. The CDR3, as DNA: TGCGCCAGCAGCTTCTCCGGACAGGGCGGTAACGAGCAGTACTTC. The variable domain in full, with the rest retrieved from reference TRBV5-1 and TRBJ2-7, is KAGVTQTPRYLIKTRGQQVTLSCSPISGHRSVSWYQQTPGQGLQFLFEYFSETQRNKGNFPGRFSGRQFSNSRSEMNVSTLELGDSALYLCASSFSGQGGNEQYFGPGTRLTVT.

The rearrangement links TRBV29-1 to TRBJ1-4, with D maybe TRBD1 (5 bases). V was cut by 7 bases and J by 5 bases, with 14 bases left in between. The CDR3 runs 13 residues. Germline V gene sequence: CDR1 SQVTM, CDR2 ANQGSEA. The CDR3 DNA reads TGCAGCGCCCTACTCGGGGGGAATGAAAAACTGTTTTTT. Translated: CSALLGGNEKLFF.

A remark on this clone: Within the sample, other DNA sequences also encode this same CDR3. The chain combines TRBV2 with TRBJ1-5, with 8 bases fitting TRBD1. The V segment lost 9 bases and the J segment 1 base; nucleotides outside the gene matches: 8. This CDR3 contains 15 residues. The germline V gene has CDR1 SNHLY and CDR2 FYNNEI. The CDR3 reads CASTTGVSSNQPQHF. The CDR3 coding sequence is TGTGCCAGTACGACAGGGGTTTCAAGCAATCAGCCCCAGCATTTT.

The V and J genes are TRBV27 and TRBJ1-1, with D unresolved. CDR1 is MNHEY and CDR2 is SMNVEV in the germline V gene (reference sequence). The germline V and J ends were trimmed by 2 bases and 5 bases, with 9 bases remaining between them. The CDR3 totals 13 residues. The CDR3: CASSLTRWTEAFF. The DNA for the CDR3 is TGTGCCAGCAGTTTAACCCGGTGGACTGAAGCTTTCTTT.

The chain is built from TRBV5-5 and TRBJ1-2, with 8 bases that match TRBD1. Germline assignment: CDR1 SGHKS and CDR2 YYEKEE (reference sequence). Trimming cost V 0 bases and J 0 bases; bases outside gene matches: 10. The CDR3 sequence is 18 residues long. The CDR3 loop reads CASSLVGAGGLANYGYTF. The CDR3 DNA sequence: TGTGCCAGCAGCTTGGTAGGAGCAGGGGGCCTTGCTAACTATGGCTACACCTTC.

This clone has only a few counts. CDR3 sequence (DNA): TGTGCCAGCAGCTTTCCGGGACAGGGAGCCTATGGCTACACCTTC. Protein product: CASSFPGQGAYGYTF. V gene TRBV7-8 combines with J gene TRBJ1-2, with 9 bases matching TRBD1. Germline V gives CDR1 SGHVS, CDR2 FQNEAQ. The CDR3 length is 15 residues. Trimming removed 3 bases from V and 4 bases from J; junction bases left unmatched: 6.

The V gene is TRBV4-1, the J gene TRBJ2-1, with 7 bases matching TRBD2. With 2 bases clipped from V and 5 bases from J, the junction kept 15 bases outside the gene matches. The CDR3 sequence is 18 residues long. Germline-derived CDR1 and CDR2 are MGHRA and YSYEKL. In nucleotides, the CDR3 is TGCGCCAGCAGCCAAAGGGTAGGGCGGGCTAGCGGTAACAATGAGCAGTTCTTC. As protein: CASSQRVGRASGNNEQFF.

The rearrangement joins TRBV2 to TRBJ1-2, with TRBD1 matching over 8 bases. V shed 3 bases, J shed 1 base, and the junction held 10 bases outside the gene matches. This CDR3 contains 17 residues. Germline CDR1 is SNHLY and CDR2 is FYNNEI. The CDR3 region has the DNA TGTGCCAGCAGTGACACTTCCAGGGGGCTCGTTAACTATGGCTACACCTTC. Translation: CASSDTSRGLVNYGYTF.

This clone turned up a few times. The rearrangement links TRBV18 to TRBJ1-3, with D possibly being TRBD1 (6 bases). CDR1 is KGHSH and CDR2 is LQKENI in the germline V gene. Trimming took off 2 bases at V and 2 bases at J, with 10 bases between the two ends. The CDR3 runs to 15 residues. This chain's CDR3 is CASSPAGDPGNTIYF. CDR3 in DNA: TGTGCCAGCTCACCAGCAGGGGATCCTGGAAACACCATATATTTT.

V gene TRBV6-5 combines with J gene TRBJ1-4; possible D gene TRBD1, 5 bases. CDR3 size: 15 residues. Trimming stripped 0 bases from V and 6 bases from J, with 11 bases between. Germline CDR1 reads MNHEY; CDR2 reads SVGAGI. CDR3 sequence (DNA): TGTGCCAGCAGTTACTCAGGGGCGTTTCATGAAAAACTGTTTTTT. Translated: CASSYSGAFHEKLFF.

This rearrangement joins TRBV28 to TRBJ2-3, with 7 bases aligning to TRBD1. CDR1 is MDHEN and CDR2 is SYDVKM in the germline V gene. The CDR3 has 15 amino acids. The J segment lost 3 bases and the V segment lost 3 bases, leaving 6 bases of the junction unmatched. The CDR3 region is CASSFWQGETDTQYF. The CDR3, as DNA: TGTGCCAGCAGTTTCTGGCAGGGGGAGACAGATACGCAGTATTTT.

The chain is built from TRBV6-1 and TRBJ1-1; D is ambiguous. Germline-derived CDR1 and CDR2 are MNHNS and SASEGT. Trimming took off 1 base at V and 6 bases at J, with 9 bases between the two ends. The CDR3 is 13 amino acids. The CDR3 DNA reads TGTGCCAGCAGTGAAGACCTTCAGGCTGAAGCTTTCTTT. Protein: CASSEDLQAEAFF.

CDR3 nucleotide sequence: TGTGCCAGCAGTGGGGGGGGTTTCAATGAGCAGTTCTTC. Its translation: CASSGGGFNEQFF. The chain combines TRBV2 with TRBJ2-1, with 7 bases identical to TRBD2. Germline V gene lookup returns CDR1 SNHLY and CDR2 FYNNEI. The trim removed 4 bases at V and 6 bases at J, leaving 3 bases unmatched. The CDR3 sequence is 13 residues long.

The chain is built from TRBV10-3 and TRBJ2-2, with D perhaps TRBD2 (6 bases). The CDR3 runs 13 residues. The germline CDR1 and CDR2 sequences are ENHRY and SYGVKD. The V end lost 6 bases, the J end lost 4 bases, and 9 bases lay between the germline ends. The CDR3 DNA reads as TGTGCCATCAGAAGACTAGGCACCGGGGAGCTGTTTTTT. Residues: CAIRRLGTGELFF.

This clone occurred a few times. The chain joins TRBV7-2 to TRBJ2-1; 7 nucleotides match TRBD1. Germline V gives CDR1 SGHTA, CDR2 FQGNSA. The CDR3 contains 18 residues. V trimming: 0 bases; J trimming: 0 bases; junction bases outside the gene matches: 8. The CDR3 nucleotides are TGTGCCAGCAGCTTAGCCTCACAGGGGATAAGCTCCTACAATGAGCAGTTCTTC. Its translation: CASSLASQGISSYNEQFF. The complete variable domain, with remaining parts taken from reference TRBV7-2 and TRBJ2-1, reads GAGVSQSPSNKVTEKGKDVELRCDPISGHTALYWYRQSLGQGLEFLIYFQGNSAPDKSGLPSDRFSAERTGGSVSTLTIQRTQQEDSAVYLCASSLASQGISSYNEQFFGPGTRLTVL.

The chain uses TRBV5-1 and TRBJ2-1, with 12 bases lining up with TRBD2. CDR3 length: 16 residues. V was pared by 0 bases and J by 7 bases, with 5 bases of the junction left unmatched. The germline CDR1 and CDR2 sequences are SGHRS and YFSETQ. The DNA of the CDR3 is TGCGCCAGCAGCTTGGGTGGACTAGCGGGATCAAATGAGCAGTTCTTC. This sequence encodes CASSLGGLAGSNEQFF.

V and J are TRBV11-2 and TRBJ2-4; TRBD2 matches at 7 bases. V was pared by 1 base and J by 7 bases, with 4 bases of the junction left unmatched. This CDR3 is built from 14 residues. Germline-derived CDR1 and CDR2 are SGHAT and FQNNGV. In DNA, the CDR3 is TGTGCCAGCAGCTTAGCCGGGGAGGGGAACATTCAGTACTTC. Its translation is CASSLAGEGNIQYF.

The rearrangement links TRBV6-7 to TRBJ1-1; 10 nucleotides match TRBD1. TRBV6-7 counts as an open reading frame of uncertain function. This CDR3 is built from 18 residues. The ends lost 2 bases at V and 0 bases at J; junction bases unmatched: 9. The CDR3 sequence: CASSYTDRGQLMNTEAFF. DNA for the CDR3: TGTGCCAGCAGTTACACTGACAGGGGGCAATTAATGAACACTGAAGCTTTCTTT.

J is TRBJ1-1 and V is TRBV19; D perhaps matches TRBD1 (6 bases). Germline V CDR1 and CDR2: LNHDA, SQIVND (reference sequence). The CDR3 has 13 residues. V was cut by 7 bases and J by 1 base, with 10 bases left in between. This CDR3 is CASMGAGNTEAFF. The CDR3 coding sequence is TGTGCCAGTATGGGGGCGGGGAACACTGAAGCTTTCTTT.

This chain connects TRBV20-1 to TRBJ1-2, with 8 bases identical to TRBD1. The CDR3 contains 14 residues. The J segment lost 0 bases and the V segment lost 3 bases, leaving 3 bases of the junction unmatched. The germline CDR1 and CDR2 sequences are DFQATT and SNEGSKA (reference sequence). CDR3 in DNA: TGCAGTGCTAGTGACAGGGGAGCTAACTATGGCTACACCTTC. Amino acid sequence: CSASDRGANYGYTF.

The chain has TRBV5-4 and TRBJ1-1, with a possible D match to TRBD1 (5 bases). Trimming took 5 bases from V and 4 from J, leaving 12 bases between them. The CDR3 length is 13 residues. In germline, CDR1 is SGHNT, CDR2 YYREEE (reference sequence). As DNA, the CDR3 is TGTGCCAGCAGACGGGGGGGGAGCACTGAAGCTTTCTTT. Its translation is CASRRGGSTEAFF.

The chain joins TRBV27 to TRBJ2-1; weak D call: TRBD2 (7 bases). V shed 6 bases and J shed 10 bases, with 25 bases lying between them. Looked up from germline, CDR1 is MNHEY and CDR2 is SMNVEV (reference sequence). The CDR3 is 16 amino acids. The CDR3 spells CASSRERGGHGREQFF. The CDR3 DNA sequence: TGTGCCAGCAGCAGAGAGAGGGGGGGCCACGGGAGAGAGCAGTTCTTC.

J is TRBJ2-1 and V is TRBV28; TRBD2 agrees at 9 bases. CDR3 size: 17 residues. J was trimmed by 4 bases and V by 3 bases; bases with no gene match: 10. In germline, CDR1 is MDHEN, CDR2 SYDVKM. The CDR3 sequence is CASSFPRTSVIYNEQFF. The CDR3 bases are TGTGCCAGCAGTTTCCCTCGGACTAGCGTGATTTACAATGAGCAGTTCTTC.

The V gene is TRBV7-6, the J gene TRBJ2-6; D is unclear. The V end was cut by 3 bases, the J end by 0 bases, with 12 bases between. Germline CDR1 reads SGHVS; CDR2 reads FNYEAQ. The CDR3 contains 17 residues. The CDR3 protein is CASSFPGLTSGANVLTF. The DNA for the CDR3 is TGTGCCAGCAGCTTCCCGGGTCTGACCTCTGGGGCCAACGTCCTGACTTTC.

The chain recombines TRBV20-1 with TRBJ1-6; D gene uncertain. Trimming took 6 bases from V and 8 from J, leaving 8 bases between them. Germline assignment: CDR1 DFQATT and CDR2 SNEGSKA (reference sequence). The CDR3 runs to 11 residues. In nucleotides, the CDR3 is TGCAGTGCCGCTAGCTATTCACCCCTCCACTTT. It specifies CSAASYSPLHF.